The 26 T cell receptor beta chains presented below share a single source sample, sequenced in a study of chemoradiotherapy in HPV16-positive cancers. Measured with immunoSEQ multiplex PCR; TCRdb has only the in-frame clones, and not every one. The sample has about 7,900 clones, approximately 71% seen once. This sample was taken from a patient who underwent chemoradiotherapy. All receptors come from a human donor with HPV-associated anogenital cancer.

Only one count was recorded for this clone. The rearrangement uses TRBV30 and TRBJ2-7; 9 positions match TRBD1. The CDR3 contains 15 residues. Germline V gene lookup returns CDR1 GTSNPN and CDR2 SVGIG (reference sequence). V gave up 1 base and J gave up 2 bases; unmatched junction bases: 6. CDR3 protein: CAWSAPGQGPYEQYF. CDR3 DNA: TGTGCCTGGAGTGCACCGGGACAGGGCCCCTACGAGCAGTACTTC.

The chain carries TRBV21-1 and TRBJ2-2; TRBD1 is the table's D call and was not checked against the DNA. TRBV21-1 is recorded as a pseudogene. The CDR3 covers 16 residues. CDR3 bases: TGTGCCAGCAGCCAACCCCAACAGGGGGCAACCGGGGAGCTGTTTTTT. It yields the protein CASSQPQQGATGELFF.

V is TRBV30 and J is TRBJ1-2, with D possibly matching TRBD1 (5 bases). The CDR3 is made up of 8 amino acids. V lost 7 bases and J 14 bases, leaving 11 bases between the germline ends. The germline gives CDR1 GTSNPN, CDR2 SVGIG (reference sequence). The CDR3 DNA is TGTGCCTTCAGGGAAGGAACCTTC. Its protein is CAFREGTF.

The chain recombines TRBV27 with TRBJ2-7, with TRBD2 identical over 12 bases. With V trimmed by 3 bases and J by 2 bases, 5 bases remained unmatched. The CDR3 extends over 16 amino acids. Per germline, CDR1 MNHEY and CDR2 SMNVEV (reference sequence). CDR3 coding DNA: TGTGCCAGCAGTTTTCGAGGACTAGCGGGGACCTACGAGCAGTACTTC. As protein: CASSFRGLAGTYEQYF.

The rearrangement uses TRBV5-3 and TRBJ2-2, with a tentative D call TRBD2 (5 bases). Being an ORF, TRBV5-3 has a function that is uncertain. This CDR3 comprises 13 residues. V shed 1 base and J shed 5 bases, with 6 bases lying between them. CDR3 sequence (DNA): TGTGCCAGAAGCTTGCGGGGTACCGGGGAGCTGTTTTTT. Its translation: CARSLRGTGELFF.

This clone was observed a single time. CDR3 sequence: CASSPAPDNEQFF. CDR3 in DNA: TGTGCCAGCTCACCCGCCCCAGACAATGAGCAGTTCTTC. The V and J genes are TRBV18 and TRBJ2-1; D remains ambiguous. The CDR3 sequence is 13 residues long. The germline V and J ends were trimmed by 3 bases and 5 bases, with 8 bases remaining between them. The germline V gene encodes CDR1 KGHSH and CDR2 LQKENI.

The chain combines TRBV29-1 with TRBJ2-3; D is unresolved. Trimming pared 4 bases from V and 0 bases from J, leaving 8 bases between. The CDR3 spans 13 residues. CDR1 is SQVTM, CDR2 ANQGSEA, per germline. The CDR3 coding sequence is TGCAGCGTTGTGATTGTAAGCACAGATACGCAGTATTTT. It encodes CSVVIVSTDTQYF.

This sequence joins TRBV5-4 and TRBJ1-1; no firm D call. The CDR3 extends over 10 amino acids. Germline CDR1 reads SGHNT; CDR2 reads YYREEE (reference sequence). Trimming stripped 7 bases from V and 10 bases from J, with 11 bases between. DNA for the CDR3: TGTGCCAGCCCCGAGTTGGGAGCTTTCTTT. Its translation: CASPELGAFF.

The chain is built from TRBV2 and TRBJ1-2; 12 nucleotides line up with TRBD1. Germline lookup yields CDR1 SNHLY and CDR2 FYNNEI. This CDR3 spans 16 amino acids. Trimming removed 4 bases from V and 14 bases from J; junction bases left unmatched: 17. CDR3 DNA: TGTGCCAGCAGTGGTCTACGACCCGGGACAGGGGGCATCGCGACCTTC. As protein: CASSGLRPGTGGIATF.

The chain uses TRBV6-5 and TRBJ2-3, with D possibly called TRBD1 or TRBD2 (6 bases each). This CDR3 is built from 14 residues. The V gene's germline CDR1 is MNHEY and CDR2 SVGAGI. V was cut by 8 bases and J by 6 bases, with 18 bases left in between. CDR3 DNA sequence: TGTGCCAGCGGCTACGGAGGGGGGAGGGATACGCAGTATTTT. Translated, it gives CASGYGGGRDTQYF.

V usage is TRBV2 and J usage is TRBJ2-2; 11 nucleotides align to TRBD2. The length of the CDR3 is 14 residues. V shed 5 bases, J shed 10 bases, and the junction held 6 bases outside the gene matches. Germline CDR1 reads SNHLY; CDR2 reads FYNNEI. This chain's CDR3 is CASSLAGGRSELFF. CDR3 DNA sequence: TGTGCCAGCAGTCTAGCGGGAGGCCGATCGGAGCTGTTTTTT. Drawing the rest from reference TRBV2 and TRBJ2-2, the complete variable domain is EPEVTQTPSHQVTQMGQEVILRCVPISNHLYFYWYRQILGQKVEFLVSFYNNEISEKSEIFDDQFSVERPDGSNFTLKIRSTKLEDSAMYFCASSLAGGRSELFFGEGSRLTVL.

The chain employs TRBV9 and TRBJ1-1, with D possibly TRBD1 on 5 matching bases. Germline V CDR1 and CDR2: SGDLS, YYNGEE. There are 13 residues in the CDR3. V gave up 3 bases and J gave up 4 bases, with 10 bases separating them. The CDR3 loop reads CASSAHTGTEAFF. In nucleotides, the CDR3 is TGTGCCAGCAGCGCGCATACAGGCACTGAAGCTTTCTTT.

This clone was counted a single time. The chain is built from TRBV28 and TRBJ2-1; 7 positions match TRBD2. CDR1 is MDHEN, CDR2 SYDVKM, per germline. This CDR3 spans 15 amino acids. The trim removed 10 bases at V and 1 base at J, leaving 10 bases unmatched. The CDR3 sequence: CATQLERGSYNEQFF. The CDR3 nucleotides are TGTGCCACCCAACTGGAGCGGGGTTCCTACAATGAGCAGTTCTTC.

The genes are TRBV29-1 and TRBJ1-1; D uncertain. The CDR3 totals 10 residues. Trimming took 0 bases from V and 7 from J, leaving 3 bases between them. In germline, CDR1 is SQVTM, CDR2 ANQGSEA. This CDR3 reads CSVEDGEAFF. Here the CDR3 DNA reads TGCAGCGTTGAAGACGGTGAAGCTTTCTTT.

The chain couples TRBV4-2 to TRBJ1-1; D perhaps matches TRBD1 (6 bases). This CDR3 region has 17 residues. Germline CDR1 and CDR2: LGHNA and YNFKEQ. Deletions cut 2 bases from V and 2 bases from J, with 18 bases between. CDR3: CASSQRDLTGSNTEAFF. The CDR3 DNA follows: TGTGCCAGCAGCCAACGCGATTTGACAGGAAGCAACACTGAAGCTTTCTTT.

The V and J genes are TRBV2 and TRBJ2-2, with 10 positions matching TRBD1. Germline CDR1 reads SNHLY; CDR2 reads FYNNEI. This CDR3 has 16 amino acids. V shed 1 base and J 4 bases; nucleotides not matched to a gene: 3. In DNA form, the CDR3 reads TGTGCCAGCAGTGAAGAGACAGGGGGCTTCACCGGGGAGCTGTTTTTT. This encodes CASSEETGGFTGELFF.

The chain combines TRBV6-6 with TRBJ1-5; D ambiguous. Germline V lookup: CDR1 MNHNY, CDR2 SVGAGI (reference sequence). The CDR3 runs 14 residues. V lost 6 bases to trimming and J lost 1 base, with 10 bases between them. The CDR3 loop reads CASRDGASNQPQHF. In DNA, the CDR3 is TGTGCCAGCAGGGACGGAGCCAGCAATCAGCCCCAGCATTTT.

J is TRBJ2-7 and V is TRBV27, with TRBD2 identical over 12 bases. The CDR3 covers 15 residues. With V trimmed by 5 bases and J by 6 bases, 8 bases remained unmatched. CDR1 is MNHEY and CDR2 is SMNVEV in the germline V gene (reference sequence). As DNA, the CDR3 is TGTGCCAGCAGTCCCAGACTAGCGGGGGTTTTCGAGCAGTACTTC. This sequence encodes CASSPRLAGVFEQYF.

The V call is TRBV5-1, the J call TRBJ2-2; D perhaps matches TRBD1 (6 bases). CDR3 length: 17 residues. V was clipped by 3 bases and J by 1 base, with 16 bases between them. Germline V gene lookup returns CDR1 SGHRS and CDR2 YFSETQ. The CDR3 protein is CASSYRPGVRNTGELFF. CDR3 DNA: TGCGCCAGCAGCTATCGTCCAGGGGTCCGGAACACCGGGGAGCTGTTTTTT.

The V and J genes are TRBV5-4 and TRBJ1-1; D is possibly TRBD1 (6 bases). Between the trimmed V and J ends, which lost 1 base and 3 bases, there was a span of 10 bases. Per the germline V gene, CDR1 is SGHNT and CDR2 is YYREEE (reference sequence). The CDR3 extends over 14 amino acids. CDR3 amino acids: CASSLKGGYTEAFF. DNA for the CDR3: TGTGCCAGCAGCTTGAAAGGGGGGTACACTGAAGCTTTCTTT. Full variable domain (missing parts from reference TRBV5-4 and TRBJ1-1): ETGVTQSPTHLIKTRGQQVTLRCSSQSGHNTVSWYQQALGQGPQFIFQYYREEENGRGNFPPRFSGLQFPNYSSELNVNALELDDSALYLCASSLKGGYTEAFFGQGTRLTVV.

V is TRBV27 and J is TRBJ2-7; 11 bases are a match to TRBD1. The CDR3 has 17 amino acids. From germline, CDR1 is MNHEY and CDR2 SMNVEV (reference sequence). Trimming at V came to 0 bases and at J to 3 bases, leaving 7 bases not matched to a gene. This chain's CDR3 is CASSLSWGQGGNYEQYF. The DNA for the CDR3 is TGTGCCAGCAGTTTATCTTGGGGACAGGGGGGCAACTACGAGCAGTACTTC.

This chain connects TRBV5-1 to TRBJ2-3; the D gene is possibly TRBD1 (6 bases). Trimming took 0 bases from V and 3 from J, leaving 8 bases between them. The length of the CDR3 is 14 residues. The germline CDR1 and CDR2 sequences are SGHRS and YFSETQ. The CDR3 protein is CASSLGGLTDTQYF. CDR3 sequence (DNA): TGCGCCAGCAGCTTGGGGGGGCTGACAGATACGCAGTATTTT.

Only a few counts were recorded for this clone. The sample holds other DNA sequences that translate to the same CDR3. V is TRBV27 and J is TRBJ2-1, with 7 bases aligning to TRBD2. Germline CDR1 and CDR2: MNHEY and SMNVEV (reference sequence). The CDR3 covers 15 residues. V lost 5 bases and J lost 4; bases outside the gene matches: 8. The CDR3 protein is CASSAASGDYNEQFF. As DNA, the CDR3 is TGTGCCAGCAGTGCTGCTAGCGGAGATTACAATGAGCAGTTCTTC.

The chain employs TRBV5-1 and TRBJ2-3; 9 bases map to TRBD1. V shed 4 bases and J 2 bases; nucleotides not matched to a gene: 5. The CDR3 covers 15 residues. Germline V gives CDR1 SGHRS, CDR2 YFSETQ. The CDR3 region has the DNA TGCGCCAGCAGCCCAGGACAGGGGTCCACAGATACGCAGTATTTT. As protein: CASSPGQGSTDTQYF. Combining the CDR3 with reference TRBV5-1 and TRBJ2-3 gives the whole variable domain KAGVTQTPRYLIKTRGQQVTLSCSPISGHRSVSWYQQTPGQGLQFLFEYFSETQRNKGNFPGRFSGRQFSNSRSEMNVSTLELGDSALYLCASSPGQGSTDTQYFGPGTRLTVL.

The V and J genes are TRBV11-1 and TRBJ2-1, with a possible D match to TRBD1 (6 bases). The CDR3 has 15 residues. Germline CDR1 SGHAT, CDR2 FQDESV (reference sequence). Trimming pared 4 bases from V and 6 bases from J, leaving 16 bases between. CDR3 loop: CASSSSGAGINEQFF. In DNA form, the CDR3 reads TGTGCCAGCAGCTCCTCAGGGGCGGGTATCAATGAGCAGTTCTTC.

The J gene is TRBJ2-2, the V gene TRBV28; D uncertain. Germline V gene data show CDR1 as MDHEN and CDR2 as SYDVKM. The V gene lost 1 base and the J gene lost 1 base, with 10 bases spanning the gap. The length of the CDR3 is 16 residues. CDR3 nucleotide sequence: TGTGCCAGCAGTTTATTAATTGTGGGGAACACCGGGGAGCTGTTTTTT. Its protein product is CASSLLIVGNTGELFF.